This T cell receptor beta chain stems from a study of T cells after yellow fever vaccination. For the study at large: SMART-Seq v4 Ultra Low Input served to prepare low-cell-number fractions. The study's findings and limits: In post-booster samples, most primary-vaccination clones reappeared (about 95% CD4, roughly 88% CD8). FACS-sorted repertoires might harbor abundant contaminating clonotypes from the bulk population.

This clonotype was counted at least ten times. The antigen is not known. TCRdb reprocessed the 5' RACE reads with MiXCR, giving one entry per CDR3 protein. The sample includes a few hundred thousand distinct CDR3 sequences, 3% to 4.5% of them seen just once. CDR3 size: 18 residues. Trimming at V came to 2 bases and at J to 1 base, leaving 6 bases not matched to a gene. The germline V gene has CDR1 MNHNS and CDR2 SASEGT. This TCR came from a man between 18 and 29 years old who received the YFV17D yellow fever vaccine. The specimen comprised PBMCs, sampled 5 days after the yellow fever booster vaccination. This chain connects TRBV6-1 to TRBJ2-1; TRBD2 aligns across 12 bases. The CDR3 reads CASSEFLAGGKSYNEQFF. The CDR3 coding sequence is TGTGCCAGCAGTGAATTCCTAGCGGGGGGGAAATCCTACAATGAGCAGTTCTTC.